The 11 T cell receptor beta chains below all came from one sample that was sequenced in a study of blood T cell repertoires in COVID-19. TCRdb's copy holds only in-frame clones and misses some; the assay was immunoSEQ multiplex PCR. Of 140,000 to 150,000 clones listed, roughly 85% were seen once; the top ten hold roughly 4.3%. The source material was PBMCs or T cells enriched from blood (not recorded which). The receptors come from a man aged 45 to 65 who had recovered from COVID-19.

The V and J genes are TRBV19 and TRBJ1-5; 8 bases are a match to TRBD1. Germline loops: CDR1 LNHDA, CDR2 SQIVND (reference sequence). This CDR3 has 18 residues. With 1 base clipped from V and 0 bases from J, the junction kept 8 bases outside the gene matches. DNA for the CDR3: TGTGCCAGTAGTATAGGGCAGGGGGCGAGGTCTAGCAATCAGCCCCAGCATTTT. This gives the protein CASSIGQGARSSNQPQHF.

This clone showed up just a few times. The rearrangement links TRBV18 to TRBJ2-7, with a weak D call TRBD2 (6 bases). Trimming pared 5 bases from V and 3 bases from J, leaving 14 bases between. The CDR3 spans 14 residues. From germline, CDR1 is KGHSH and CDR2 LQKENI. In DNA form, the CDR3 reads TGTGCCAGCTCATCCTACGGGAGCGGCTACGAGCAGTACTTC. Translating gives CASSSYGSGYEQYF.

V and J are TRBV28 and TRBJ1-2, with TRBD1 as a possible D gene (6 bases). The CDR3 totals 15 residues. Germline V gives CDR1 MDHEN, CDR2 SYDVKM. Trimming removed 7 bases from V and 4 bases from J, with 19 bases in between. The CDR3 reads CASTLRGRVGYGYTF. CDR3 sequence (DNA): TGTGCCAGCACCCTCAGGGGCAGGGTGGGCTATGGCTACACCTTC.

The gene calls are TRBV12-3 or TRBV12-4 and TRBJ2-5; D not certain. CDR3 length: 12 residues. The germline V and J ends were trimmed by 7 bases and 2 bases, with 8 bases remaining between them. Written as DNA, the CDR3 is TGTGCCAGCAAGCGCGAACAAGAGACCCAGTACTTC. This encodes CASKREQETQYF.

CDR3 in amino acids: CASSHLGQRIYNEQFF. The CDR3 DNA reads as TGCGCCAGCAGCCACCTGGGGCAGAGGATCTACAATGAGCAGTTCTTC. This chain connects TRBV4-3 to TRBJ2-1; D is possibly TRBD1 (5 bases). V gave up 3 bases and J gave up 3 bases, with 15 bases separating them. The germline gives CDR1 LGHNA, CDR2 YSLEER. This CDR3 spans 16 amino acids.

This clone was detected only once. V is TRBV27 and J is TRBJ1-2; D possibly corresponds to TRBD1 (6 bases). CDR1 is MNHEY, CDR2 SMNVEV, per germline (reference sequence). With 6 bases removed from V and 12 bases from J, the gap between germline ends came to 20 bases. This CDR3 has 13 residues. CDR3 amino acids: CASRQGLSGGNTF. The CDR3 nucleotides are TGTGCCAGCAGGCAGGGGTTGTCGGGCGGCAACACCTTC.

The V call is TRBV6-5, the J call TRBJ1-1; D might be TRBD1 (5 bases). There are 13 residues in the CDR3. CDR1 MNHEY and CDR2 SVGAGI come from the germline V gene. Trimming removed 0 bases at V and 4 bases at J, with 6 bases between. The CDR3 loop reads CASSYSGGTEAFF. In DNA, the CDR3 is TGTGCCAGCAGTTACTCCGGGGGCACTGAAGCTTTCTTT.

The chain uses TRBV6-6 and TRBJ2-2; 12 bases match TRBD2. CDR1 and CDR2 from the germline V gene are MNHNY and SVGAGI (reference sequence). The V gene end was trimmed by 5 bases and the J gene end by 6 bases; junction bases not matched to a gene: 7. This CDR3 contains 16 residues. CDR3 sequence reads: CASSPSSGGAAGELFF. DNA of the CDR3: TGTGCCAGCAGTCCCTCTAGCGGGGGGGCAGCCGGGGAGCTGTTTTTT.

The chain's CDR3 is CASSRVDRVTEAFF. The CDR3 region has the DNA TGTGCCAGCAGTAGAGTGGACAGGGTCACTGAAGCTTTCTTT. The chain combines TRBV28 with TRBJ1-1; 8 positions agree with TRBD1. Germline CDR1 and CDR2: MDHEN and SYDVKM. V was pared by 5 bases and J by 4 bases, with 6 bases of the junction left unmatched. The CDR3 covers 14 residues.

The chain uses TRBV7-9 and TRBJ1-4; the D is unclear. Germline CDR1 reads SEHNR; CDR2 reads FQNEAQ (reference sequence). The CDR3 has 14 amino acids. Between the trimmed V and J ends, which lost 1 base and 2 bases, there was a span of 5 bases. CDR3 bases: TGTGCCAGCAGCTTAGTCGAGACTAATGAAAAACTGTTTTTT. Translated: CASSLVETNEKLFF.

The CDR3 loop is CASSQGSTYEQYF. The CDR3 DNA is TGTGCCAGCAGCCAGGGGTCAACCTACGAGCAGTACTTC. The gene calls are TRBV7-3 and TRBJ2-7, with a weak D call TRBD1 (6 bases). The CDR3 has 13 amino acids. V lost 5 bases and J lost 2, with 10 bases in between. Per germline, CDR1 SGHTA and CDR2 FQGTGA.